Shown below are 4 T cell receptor beta chains from a single sample sequenced in a study of early T cells in non-severe SARS-CoV-2 infection. TCRdb re-called the 5' RACE reads through MiXCR, storing one row per CDR3 protein. The table has 70,000 to 90,000 distinct CDR3 sequences, 15% to 18% seen once. Sequenced sample: whole blood. The receptors were sampled from an adult who was a healthcare worker with PCR-confirmed SARS-CoV-2 infection or an uninfected control (not recorded which).

This clonotype was counted a few times. The chain combines TRBV7-2 with TRBJ1-2; TRBD1 aligns across 7 bases. Germline V lookup: CDR1 SGHTA, CDR2 FQGNSA. With 5 bases clipped from V and 8 bases from J, the junction kept 11 bases outside the gene matches. The CDR3 sequence is 14 residues long. CDR3 protein: CASSPRQGLGGYTF. For the CDR3, the DNA is TGTGCCAGCAGCCCCCGACAGGGACTAGGGGGCTACACCTTC. Based on the CDR3 plus reference TRBV7-2 and TRBJ1-2, the full variable domain is GAGVSQSPSNKVTEKGKDVELRCDPISGHTALYWYRQSLGQGLEFLIYFQGNSAPDKSGLPSDRFSAERTGGSVSTLTIQRTQQEDSAVYLCASSPRQGLGGYTFGSGTRLTVV.

V gene TRBV18 combines with J gene TRBJ1-6; 9 bases fit TRBD1. V gave up 3 bases and J gave up 5 bases; unmatched junction bases: 2. The CDR3 has 15 amino acids. CDR1 and CDR2 from the germline V gene are KGHSH and LQKENI. CDR3 DNA sequence: TGTGCCAGCTCACCCCGGGACAGGGATAATTCACCCCTCCACTTT. Translation: CASSPRDRDNSPLHF.

This clonotype was picked up many times. The chain carries TRBV12-3 or TRBV12-4 and TRBJ1-5, with D possibly being TRBD1 (5 bases). This CDR3 contains 15 residues. The V end lost 8 bases, the J end lost 3 bases, and 17 bases lay between the germline ends. CDR3 protein: CASVTWGSLNQPQHF. The DNA of the CDR3 is TGTGCCAGCGTTACCTGGGGCAGCCTCAATCAGCCCCAGCATTTT.

This chain uses TRBV14 with TRBJ1-1, with a possible D match to TRBD1 (5 bases). The ends were cut back, 6 bases at V and 7 bases at J, with 9 bases in the middle. CDR1 and CDR2 from the germline V gene are SGHDN and FVKESK. This CDR3 spans 11 amino acids. The chain's CDR3 is CASRTGREAFF. The CDR3 bases are TGTGCCAGCAGGACGGGGCGTGAAGCTTTCTTT.